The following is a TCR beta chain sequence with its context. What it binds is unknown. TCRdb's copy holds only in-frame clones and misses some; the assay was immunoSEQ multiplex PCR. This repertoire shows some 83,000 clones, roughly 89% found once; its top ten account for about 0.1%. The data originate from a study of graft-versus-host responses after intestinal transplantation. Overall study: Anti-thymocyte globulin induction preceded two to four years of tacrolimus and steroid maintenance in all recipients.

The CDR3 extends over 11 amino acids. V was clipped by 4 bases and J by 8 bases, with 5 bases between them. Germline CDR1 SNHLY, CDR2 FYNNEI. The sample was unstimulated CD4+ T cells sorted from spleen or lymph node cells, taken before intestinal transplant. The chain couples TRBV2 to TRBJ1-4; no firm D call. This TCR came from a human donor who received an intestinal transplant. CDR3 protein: CASSVREKLFF. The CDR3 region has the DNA TGTGCCAGCAGTGTACGGGAAAAACTGTTTTTT.